This T cell receptor (beta chain) was recovered during a study of T cells in Graves' hyperthyroidism and ophthalmopathy. Study at large: Peripheral blood was acquired at first diagnosis, ahead of any therapy whatsoever.

Amplified regions were TCR beta CDR3 sequences from RNA transcripts. TCR CDR3 underwent first-round RT-PCR with the HTBI primer set. TCRdb called the multiplex PCR reads again in MiXCR, with one record for every CDR3 protein. The table has 300,000 or so distinct CDR3 sequences, over 15% seen once; the top ten hold around 34%. In its sample, this clonotype was seen many times. Its antigen remains unidentified. The CDR3 sequence is 13 residues long. The V and J ends lost 2 bases and 7 bases respectively, with 9 bases between them. Points from the study as a whole: Separation of ophthalmopathy from stable hyperthyroidism was achieved by a 13 V-J model.

The sequence was collected from a man aged 30 to 39 with Graves' hyperthyroidism. The rearrangement joins TRBV12-3 or TRBV12-4 to TRBJ1-5; the D is unclear. The specimen was blood. CDR3 sequence (DNA): TGTGCCAGCAGTTTAACGGCGGGCCAGCCCCAGCATTTT. Amino acid sequence: CASSLTAGQPQHF.